This T cell receptor (beta chain) stems from a study of blood T cell repertoires in COVID-19. For the study at large: COVID-19 samples, acute and convalescent, were from the United States, Italy and Spain. T cells, B-cell-depleted T cells, or PBMCs supplied cDNA or gDNA.

Per the authors' pipeline: Estimation of nucleated cell counts relied on the amplification of reference gene primers. Sequenced by immunoSEQ multiplex PCR; TCRdb stores in-frame clones only, minus some. The V and J calls and clone size are taken from that table; D and trimming were inferred from the DNA. The sample lists some 150,000 clones; around 85% were seen once. Germline lookup yields CDR1 KGHSH and CDR2 LQKENI. There are 14 residues in the CDR3. V dropped 5 bases and J dropped 4; count of bases not matched to a gene: 2. This clonotype was obtained from an older man with acute or convalescent COVID-19. Sequenced input: peripheral blood. The rearrangement joins TRBV18 to TRBJ2-2; 9 positions match TRBD1. The CDR3 here is CASSGQGTTGELFF. The DNA for the CDR3 is TGTGCCAGCTCAGGACAGGGGACCACCGGGGAGCTGTTTTTT.